This TCR beta chain was found in a study of cytomegalovirus exposure and HLA in healthy donors. Across the study: The use of the same platform for the 130 or so validation repertoires and the roughly 700 first-cohort repertoires was reported by a later analysis. Whole-study findings and limits: A subsequent analysis found that TCR clusters from the first cohort also tended to co-occur in the 90 to 150 validation repertoires, with around 94% of cluster scores above 0. Reported performance of the classifier showed diagnosis of cytomegalovirus status with high specificity and sensitivity. Whilst most TCR sequences proved rare, a subset of public TCRs occurred across many donors.

Details on this clone: What it binds is not known.

Profiled with immunoSEQ multiplex PCR; TCRdb holds only in-frame clones, not every one. The sample yields a few hundred thousand clones, 65% to 90% seen once. This TCR was sampled from a woman aged 18-29 years in good health and CMV-seronegative. Sequences were obtained from PBMCs.

The CDR3 protein is CASSQSLAGSGEQYF. The CDR3 DNA reads TGTGCCAGCTCACAATCCCTAGCGGGATCGGGCGAGCAGTACTTC. The chain joins TRBV18 to TRBJ2-7; 9 nucleotides line up with TRBD2. CDR1 and CDR2 (germline): KGHSH, LQKENI. Trimming at V came to 4 bases and at J to 6 bases, leaving 10 bases not matched to a gene. The CDR3 sequence is 15 residues long.